This passage covers 5 T cell receptor beta chains from one sample sequenced in a study of CD8 T cells in ankylosing spondylitis. One entry per CDR3 protein results from TCRdb running MiXCR on the 5' RACE reads. The table lists some 200,000 distinct CDR3 sequences, 15% to 20% of them singletons, with 3.5% to 5% in the top ten. The sample comprised blood, either unsorted or a sorted T cell fraction (not recorded which). The receptors stem from a male donor between 10 and 30 years old with ankylosing spondylitis or in good health (not recorded which).

The rearrangement links TRBV20-1 to TRBJ2-2; 8 positions match TRBD1. CDR3 length: 15 amino acids. With V trimmed by 0 bases and J by 5 bases, 5 bases remained unmatched. CDR1 and CDR2 (germline): DFQATT, SNEGSKA (reference sequence). The CDR3 DNA is TGCAGTGCTAGAGACCCGACAGGGGAGACCGGGGAGCTGTTTTTT. The encoded protein is CSARDPTGETGELFF.

This clonotype was counted ten times or more. The chain has TRBV29-1 and TRBJ1-5, with unresolved D. Germline V gene data show CDR1 as SQVTM and CDR2 as ANQGSEA. This CDR3 is 17 amino acids long. Trimming removed 4 bases at V and 0 bases at J, with 19 bases between. The CDR3 loop is CSVAEDGNSHSNQPQHF. The CDR3 DNA reads as TGCAGCGTTGCCGAAGACGGGAACAGTCATAGCAATCAGCCCCAGCATTTT.

V usage is TRBV5-5 and J usage is TRBJ2-3, with D possibly being TRBD1 (6 bases). Germline loops: CDR1 SGHKS, CDR2 YYEKEE (reference sequence). CDR3 length: 14 amino acids. V lost 0 bases, J lost 6 bases, and 11 bases lay in between. The CDR3 nucleotides read TGTGCCAGCAGCTTGGGGGCAGGGGAGGATACGCAGTATTTT. Translating gives CASSLGAGEDTQYF.

This clonotype came up many times. J is TRBJ2-1 and V is TRBV20-1; 9 nucleotides align to TRBD1. The CDR3 sequence is 14 residues long. Germline-derived CDR1 and CDR2 are DFQATT and SNEGSKA (reference sequence). Unmatched junction bases numbered 8, after V lost 5 bases and J lost 6 bases. The CDR3 DNA sequence: TGCAGTGCTGGGATACCGGGACAGGGCAATGAGCAGTTCTTC. It codes for CSAGIPGQGNEQFF.

Ten or more counts support this clonotype. V gene TRBV27 combines with J gene TRBJ2-5, with D maybe TRBD2 (5 bases). V was clipped by 6 bases and J by 4 bases, with 15 bases between them. Germline CDR1 is MNHEY and CDR2 is SMNVEV (reference sequence). The CDR3 loop spans 14 amino acids. CDR3 protein: CASSLARGRETQYF. DNA for the CDR3: TGTGCCAGCAGCTTGGCGAGAGGGCGAGAGACCCAGTACTTC.